A single sample gave rise to the 16 T cell receptor beta chains below, sequenced in a study of shared clonotypes between healthy human individuals. Generated by immunoSEQ multiplex PCR, the TCRdb table keeps only in-frame clones and is missing some. The sample lists 2,500,000 or so clones, approximately 93% occurring once. The sample was naive CD4+ T cells from PBMCs. Subset here: CD45RA+ positively selected. These receptors were collected from a man aged 18 to 35 in good health. Some clones in this sample may be carry-over from other donors' samples.

The chain links TRBV5-4 to TRBJ2-3, with no clear D. V was cut by 4 bases and J by 4 bases, with 16 bases left in between. CDR3 length: 15 amino acids. CDR1 is SGHNT and CDR2 is YYREEE in the germline V gene (reference sequence). The CDR3 loop is CASSPPWVSADTQYF. CDR3 bases: TGTGCCAGCAGCCCCCCCTGGGTTTCCGCAGATACGCAGTATTTT.

V gene TRBV11-2 combines with J gene TRBJ2-7; D is perhaps TRBD1 (6 bases). Deletions cut 4 bases from V and 7 bases from J, with 8 bases between. Germline CDR1 is SGHAT and CDR2 is FQNNGV. The CDR3 spans 11 residues. The DNA for the CDR3 is TGTGCCAGCAGCTACGGACAGGAGCAGTACTTC. Translated, it gives CASSYGQEQYF.

The chain uses TRBV11-2 and TRBJ2-2; D may be TRBD2 (5 bases). V was shortened by 5 bases and J by 1 base, with 17 bases between the two germline ends. Germline CDR1 and CDR2: SGHAT and FQNNGV. The CDR3 totals 17 residues. CDR3 amino acids: CASSPSPTRQNTGELFF. The DNA for the CDR3 is TGTGCCAGCAGCCCCAGCCCCACTAGACAGAACACCGGGGAGCTGTTTTTT. Based on the CDR3 plus reference TRBV11-2 and TRBJ2-2, the full variable domain is EAGVAQSPRYKIIEKRQSVAFWCNPISGHATLYWYQQILGQGPKLLIQFQNNGVVDDSQLPKDRFSAERLKGVDSTLKIQPAKLEDSAVYLCASSPSPTRQNTGELFFGEGSRLTVL.

V is TRBV28 and J is TRBJ1-5; tentatively, D is TRBD1 (5 bases). V lost 5 bases, J lost 2 bases, and 13 bases lay in between. CDR1 is MDHEN, CDR2 SYDVKM, per germline. There are 15 residues in the CDR3. CDR3 in amino acids: CASSLTRVRNQPQHF. The CDR3 DNA reads as TGTGCCAGCAGTCTAACCAGGGTCCGCAATCAGCCCCAGCATTTT.

This sequence joins TRBV15 and TRBJ1-2; a weak D match, TRBD1 (6 bases). From germline, CDR1 is LNHNV and CDR2 YYDKDF (reference sequence). The CDR3 contains 13 residues. V dropped 2 bases and J dropped 8 bases, with 12 bases sitting between them. CDR3 nucleotide sequence: TGTGCCACCAGCAGAAAATCAGGGGCCGGCTACACCTTC. As protein: CATSRKSGAGYTF.

This clone was counted a single time. The chain is built from TRBV30 and TRBJ2-5; perhaps D is TRBD1 or TRBD2 (5 bases each). Looked up from germline, CDR1 is GTSNPN and CDR2 is SVGIG (reference sequence). The V end was cut by 2 bases, the J end by 6 bases, with 16 bases between. This CDR3 is built from 14 residues. The DNA of the CDR3 is TGTGCCTGGAGTCTAGGGACGGTTCAGCAGACCCAGTACTTC. The encoded protein is CAWSLGTVQQTQYF.

The V call is TRBV27, the J call TRBJ1-5, with 10 nucleotides matching TRBD1. Trimming at V came to 5 bases and at J to 3 bases, leaving 7 bases not matched to a gene. CDR1 MNHEY and CDR2 SMNVEV come from the germline V gene (reference sequence). The CDR3 sequence is 16 residues long. The CDR3 DNA sequence: TGTGCCAGCAGTCCAGGGGACAGGGGCAACAATCAGCCCCAGCATTTT. This gives the protein CASSPGDRGNNQPQHF.

Here the CDR3 reads CASSWTSWPDTQYF. CDR3 DNA: TGTGCCAGCAGTTGGACTAGCTGGCCTGATACGCAGTATTTT. The chain uses TRBV27 and TRBJ2-3; TRBD2 matches 8 bases. Germline values: CDR1 MNHEY, CDR2 SMNVEV (reference sequence). V gave up 4 bases and J gave up 6 bases; unmatched junction bases: 6. This CDR3 contains 14 residues.

This chain links TRBV5-4 with TRBJ1-1; possible D gene TRBD1, 5 bases. Germline values: CDR1 SGHNT, CDR2 YYREEE (reference sequence). The CDR3 spans 14 residues. Trimming shortened V by 3 bases and J by 3 bases, and 12 bases separated the two germline ends. CDR3 amino acids: CASSWGEMYTEAFF. The CDR3 bases are TGTGCCAGCAGCTGGGGGGAAATGTACACTGAAGCTTTCTTT.

The rearrangement uses TRBV11-2 and TRBJ2-7; 15 nucleotides align to TRBD2. Germline assignment: CDR1 SGHAT and CDR2 FQNNGV. With V trimmed by 8 bases and J by 1 base, 9 bases remained unmatched. This CDR3 region has 17 residues. CDR3 residues: CASSWTSGRARSYEQYF. CDR3 in DNA: TGTGCCAGCTCCTGGACTAGCGGGAGGGCCCGGTCCTACGAGCAGTACTTC.

The rearrangement uses TRBV6-1 and TRBJ2-7, with TRBD1 matching over 9 bases. This CDR3 is built from 15 residues. After removal of 6 bases from V and 3 bases from J, the junction contained 9 bases not matched to a gene. CDR1 MNHNS and CDR2 SASEGT come from the germline V gene. CDR3 sequence reads: CASSRGGTGFYEQYF. CDR3 in DNA: TGTGCCAGCAGCCGGGGCGGGACAGGGTTCTACGAGCAGTACTTC.

The chain uses TRBV6-6 and TRBJ1-2, with 8 nucleotides matching TRBD1. Trimming at V came to 5 bases and at J to 4 bases, leaving 12 bases not matched to a gene. The CDR3 is 16 residues long. Looked up from germline, CDR1 is MNHNY and CDR2 is SVGAGI (reference sequence). The CDR3 sequence is CASSAIRQGSSYGYTF. CDR3 bases: TGTGCCAGCAGTGCCATTCGACAGGGGTCGAGCTATGGCTACACCTTC.

The genes are TRBV2 and TRBJ2-5, with 7 nucleotides matching TRBD1. V shed 6 bases and J 5 bases; nucleotides not matched to a gene: 9. The CDR3 extends over 14 amino acids. The germline CDR1 and CDR2 sequences are SNHLY and FYNNEI. In nucleotides, the CDR3 is TGTGCCAGCAGCCTCACAGGGGTTCGGGAGACCCAGTACTTC. As protein: CASSLTGVRETQYF.

This chain links TRBV7-8 with TRBJ2-3; D remains ambiguous. V was clipped by 3 bases and J by 2 bases, with 9 bases between them. This CDR3 is 14 amino acids long. Germline lookup yields CDR1 SGHVS and CDR2 FQNEAQ. The CDR3 DNA sequence: TGTGCCAGCAGCTTTGGCAGGACCACAGATACGCAGTATTTT. Protein sequence: CASSFGRTTDTQYF. Supplemented by reference TRBV7-8 and TRBJ2-3, the full variable domain reads GAGVSQSPRYKVAKRGQDVALRCDPISGHVSLFWYQQALGQGPEFLTYFQNEAQLDKSGLPSDRFFAERPEGSVSTLKIQRTQQEDSAVYLCASSFGRTTDTQYFGPGTRLTVL.

The genes are TRBV7-2 and TRBJ2-3; tentatively, D is TRBD2 (7 bases). Germline lookup yields CDR1 SGHTA and CDR2 FQGNSA. This CDR3 is built from 15 residues. The V end was cut by 4 bases, the J end by 4 bases, with 15 bases between. The CDR3, as DNA: TGTGCCAGCAGCTCCCCGGGGCGGGGGCCAGATACGCAGTATTTT. Its translation: CASSSPGRGPDTQYF.

This clone has just one count. The rearrangement uses TRBV6-6 and TRBJ1-1; no firm D call. This CDR3 is 13 amino acids long. CDR1 MNHNY and CDR2 SVGAGI come from the germline V gene (reference sequence). With 7 bases removed from V and 6 bases from J, the gap between germline ends came to 15 bases. CDR3 protein: CASIPTGGAEAFF. In nucleotides, the CDR3 is TGTGCCAGCATTCCCACGGGAGGAGCTGAAGCTTTCTTT.